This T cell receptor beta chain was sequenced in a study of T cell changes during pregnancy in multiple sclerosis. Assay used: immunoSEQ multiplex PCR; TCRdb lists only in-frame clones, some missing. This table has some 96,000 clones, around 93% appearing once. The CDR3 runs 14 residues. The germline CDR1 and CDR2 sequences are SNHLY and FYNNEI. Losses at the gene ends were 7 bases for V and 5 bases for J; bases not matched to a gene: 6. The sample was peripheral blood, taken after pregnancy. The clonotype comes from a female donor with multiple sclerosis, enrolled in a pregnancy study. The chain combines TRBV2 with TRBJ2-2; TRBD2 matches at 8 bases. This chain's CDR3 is CASNGGGLTGELFF. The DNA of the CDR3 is TGTGCCAGCAACGGGGGGGGCTTGACCGGGGAGCTGTTTTTT.